These 15 T cell receptor beta chains were sequenced from one sample in a study of graft-versus-host responses after intestinal transplantation. The data were produced by immunoSEQ multiplex PCR, yet TCRdb's version contains in-frame clones alone and is incomplete. The repertoire has over 100,000 clones, approximately 94% of them found once; the top ten carry roughly 0.24%. No antigens are known for them. The sequences come from unstimulated CD4+ T cells sorted from spleen or lymph node cells, collected before transplant. The receptors derive from a human donor who was the organ donor for an intestinal transplant.

The chain couples TRBV6-1 to TRBJ1-2; D not certain. Germline assignment: CDR1 MNHNS and CDR2 SASEGT. The CDR3 contains 13 residues. Trimming removed 5 bases at V and 1 base at J, with 8 bases between. The CDR3 region has the DNA TGTGCCAGCAGTTATGGCCGTAACTATGGCTACACCTTC. Protein: CASSYGRNYGYTF.

CDR3 sequence (DNA): TGTGCCAGCAGTTCCGGCTCCTACGAGCAGTACTTC. This translates into CASSSGSYEQYF. This chain joins TRBV6-1 and TRBJ2-7; D unresolved. This CDR3 is 12 amino acids long. Trimming took 5 bases from V and 0 from J, leaving 5 bases between them. Per the germline V gene, CDR1 is MNHNS and CDR2 is SASEGT.

V usage is TRBV13 and J usage is TRBJ2-1, with TRBD2 matching over 9 bases. V lost 4 bases to trimming and J lost 1 base; unmatched junction nucleotides: 8. The CDR3 has 17 residues. The germline V gene has CDR1 PRHDT and CDR2 FYEKMQ (reference sequence). As DNA, the CDR3 is TGTGCCAGCAGCTCCTTTAGCGGGAGCGGGTCCTACAATGAGCAGTTCTTC. It codes for CASSSFSGSGSYNEQFF.

The chain is built from TRBV28 and TRBJ1-4; the match to TRBD1 covers 10 bases. Germline CDR1 MDHEN, CDR2 SYDVKM. The V segment lost 2 bases and the J segment 4 bases; nucleotides outside the gene matches: 1. The CDR3 covers 15 residues. The CDR3 loop reads CASSLGDRGNEKLFF. The CDR3 coding sequence is TGTGCCAGCAGTTTAGGGGACAGGGGTAATGAAAAACTGTTTTTT.

DNA of the CDR3: TGTGCCAGTAGTTCCCGGGACAGGGCGCACGAGCAGTACTTC. It codes for CASSSRDRAHEQYF. This rearrangement joins TRBV19 to TRBJ2-7; 9 positions match TRBD1. V dropped 5 bases and J dropped 5; count of bases not matched to a gene: 7. CDR1 and CDR2 (germline): LNHDA, SQIVND (reference sequence). The CDR3 covers 14 residues.

This chain links TRBV6-5 with TRBJ2-1; 7 bases line up with TRBD2. There are 15 residues in the CDR3. The germline gives CDR1 MNHEY, CDR2 SVGAGI. V shed 2 bases and J 5 bases; nucleotides not matched to a gene: 6. DNA of the CDR3: TGTGCCAGCAGTTACGGGCGGGAGTGGGACAATGAGCAGTTCTTC. Translation: CASSYGREWDNEQFF.

The chain is built from TRBV5-1 and TRBJ2-6; D is ambiguous. V dropped 0 bases and J dropped 2 bases, with 9 bases sitting between them. Germline loops: CDR1 SGHRS, CDR2 YFSETQ. The CDR3 is made up of 16 amino acids. The CDR3 sequence is CASSLAEVTGANVLTF. DNA of the CDR3: TGCGCCAGCAGCTTGGCTGAGGTAACTGGGGCCAACGTCCTGACTTTC.

This clone was detected a few times. The CDR3 DNA reads as TGTGCCAGCAGCTTCGTACAGGGGCGGGGTGGCGAAAAACTGTTTTTT. As protein: CASSFVQGRGGEKLFF. The rearrangement uses TRBV7-2 and TRBJ1-4, with 7 bases lining up with TRBD1. CDR1 SGHTA and CDR2 FQGNSA come from the germline V gene. The J segment lost 8 bases and the V segment lost 3 bases, leaving 12 bases of the junction unmatched. The CDR3 extends over 16 amino acids.

The rearrangement uses TRBV9 and TRBJ1-4, with a weak D call TRBD1 (5 bases). CDR3 size: 16 residues. V was cut by 0 bases and J by 4 bases, with 13 bases left in between. Germline CDR1 reads SGDLS; CDR2 reads YYNGEE. As DNA, the CDR3 is TGTGCCAGCAGCGTAGATCCCAGGGCCAATAATGAAAAACTGTTTTTT. Amino acid sequence: CASSVDPRANNEKLFF.

This chain joins TRBV5-1 and TRBJ1-2; TRBD1 might be the D (6 bases). Between the trimmed V and J ends, which lost 0 bases and 4 bases, there was a span of 16 bases. The CDR3 sequence is 16 residues long. CDR1 SGHRS and CDR2 YFSETQ come from the germline V gene. CDR3 loop: CASSLGPQGTSYGYTF. In DNA, the CDR3 is TGCGCCAGCAGCTTGGGCCCCCAGGGGACATCCTATGGCTACACCTTC.

V usage is TRBV5-1 and J usage is TRBJ2-7, with 10 bases identical to TRBD1. Germline V gene sequence: CDR1 SGHRS, CDR2 YFSETQ. The junction had 7 bases not matched to a gene; V was cut back by 4 bases and J by 3 bases. This CDR3 has 15 residues. CDR3 bases: TGCGCCAGCAGCCCCCCGGGACAGGGGCGCTACGAGCAGTACTTC. This gives the protein CASSPPGQGRYEQYF.

This clone is a singleton in its sample. The chain recombines TRBV6-1 with TRBJ2-1, with D maybe TRBD2 (6 bases). CDR1 is MNHNS and CDR2 is SASEGT in the germline V gene. V lost 9 bases and J lost 9, with 21 bases in between. The CDR3 consists of 14 residues. The CDR3 DNA reads as TGTGCCAGTCAACGGGAGAATGAGTGGGGTGAGCAGTTCTTC. This codes for CASQRENEWGEQFF.

The chain is built from TRBV6-5 and TRBJ2-2; the match to TRBD2 covers 15 bases. Germline V lookup: CDR1 MNHEY, CDR2 SVGAGI. J gave up 5 bases and V 4 bases, and 2 bases lay outside the gene matches. There are 16 residues in the CDR3. The CDR3 DNA is TGTGCCAGCAGTTGGGGACTAGCGGGAGGAACCGGGGAGCTGTTTTTT. It specifies CASSWGLAGGTGELFF.

V gene TRBV4-1 combines with J gene TRBJ1-1; 8 bases fit TRBD1. J gave up 3 bases and V 4 bases, and 7 bases lay outside the gene matches. CDR3 length: 15 residues. Per germline, CDR1 MGHRA and CDR2 YSYEKL. In DNA form, the CDR3 reads TGCGCCAGCAGCCGTGGGACAGGCGCTGACACTGAAGCTTTCTTT. Its protein product is CASSRGTGADTEAFF.

J is TRBJ2-7 and V is TRBV7-2; 7 positions match TRBD2. This CDR3 contains 14 residues. V trimming: 3 bases; J trimming: 1 base; junction bases outside the gene matches: 3. Germline V gene data show CDR1 as SGHTA and CDR2 as FQGNSA. CDR3 DNA sequence: TGTGCCAGCAGCTTGACGGGAGGTTCCTACGAGCAGTACTTC. Residues: CASSLTGGSYEQYF.